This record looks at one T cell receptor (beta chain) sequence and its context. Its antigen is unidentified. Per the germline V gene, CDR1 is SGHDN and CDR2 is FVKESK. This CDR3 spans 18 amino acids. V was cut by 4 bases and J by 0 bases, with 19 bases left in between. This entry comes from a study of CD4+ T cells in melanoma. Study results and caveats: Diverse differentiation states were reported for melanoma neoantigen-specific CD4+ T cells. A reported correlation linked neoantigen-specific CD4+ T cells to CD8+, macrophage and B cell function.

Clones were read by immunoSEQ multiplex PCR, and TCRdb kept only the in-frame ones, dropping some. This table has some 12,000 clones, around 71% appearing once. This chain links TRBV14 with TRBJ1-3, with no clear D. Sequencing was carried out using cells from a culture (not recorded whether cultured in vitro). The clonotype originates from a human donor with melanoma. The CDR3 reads CASSRRRQSYYSGNTIYF. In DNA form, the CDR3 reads TGTGCCAGCAGCCGTCGCCGGCAGAGTTACTACTCTGGAAACACCATATATTTT.